What follows are 24 T cell receptor beta chains derived from one specimen sequenced in a study of OX40 agonist ivuxolimab in advanced cancers. The method was immunoSEQ multiplex PCR; TCRdb's version includes in-frame clones alone and lacks a portion of them. The sample shows around 62,000 clones, about 89% of them seen only once. Sequencing was performed on CD4+ or CD8+ T cells sorted from blood, taken in a trial of the OX40 agonist ivuxolimab. These receptors were taken from an adult with an advanced solid tumor such as melanoma, head and neck, liver or kidney cancer.

The chain recombines TRBV30 with TRBJ2-5; D might be TRBD1 (6 bases). Germline V gives CDR1 GTSNPN, CDR2 SVGIG (reference sequence). This CDR3 spans 17 amino acids. Trimming left V 3 bases short and J 7 bases short, with 27 bases between. The CDR3: CAWSESLLDSRRWTQYF. The DNA for the CDR3 is TGTGCCTGGAGCGAAAGCCTCTTGGACAGTCGCCGATGGACCCAGTACTTC.

This chain links TRBV7-2 with TRBJ2-1; no clear D gene. The CDR3 extends over 12 amino acids. V was trimmed by 1 base and J by 6 bases, leaving 4 bases between them. Germline V gene data show CDR1 as SGHTA and CDR2 as FQGNSA. CDR3 in DNA: TGTGCCAGCAGCTTAGTATCCAATGAGCAGTTCTTC. This translates into CASSLVSNEQFF.

In its sample, this clone was seen once. V usage is TRBV2 and J usage is TRBJ2-7; 7 bases are shared with TRBD1. Germline loops: CDR1 SNHLY, CDR2 FYNNEI. The J segment lost 5 bases and the V segment lost 11 bases, leaving 9 bases of the junction unmatched. The CDR3 sequence is 12 residues long. CDR3: CAGGTGVNEQYF. In DNA, the CDR3 is TGTGCCGGGGGTACAGGGGTTAACGAGCAGTACTTC. The full variable domain, in which reference TRBV2 and TRBJ2-7 provide the parts outside the CDR3, is EPEVTQTPSHQVTQMGQEVILRCVPISNHLYFYWYRQILGQKVEFLVSFYNNEISEKSEIFDDQFSVERPDGSNFTLKIRSTKLEDSAMYFCAGGTGVNEQYFGPGTRLTVT.

The CDR3 is CASSVGTAYNEQFF. CDR3 DNA sequence: TGTGCCAGCAGCGTAGGGACTGCCTACAATGAGCAGTTCTTC. This chain connects TRBV9 to TRBJ2-1, with a possible D match to TRBD2 (5 bases). V lost 0 bases, J lost 2 bases, and 6 bases lay in between. This CDR3 comprises 14 residues. Germline V gene data show CDR1 as SGDLS and CDR2 as YYNGEE.

This chain links TRBV12-5 with TRBJ2-3, with 13 bases aligning to TRBD2. The CDR3 is made up of 18 amino acids. Per germline, CDR1 LGHNT and CDR2 FRNRAP. With 0 bases clipped from V and 3 bases from J, the junction kept 6 bases outside the gene matches. The CDR3 bases are TGTGCTAGTGGTTTGGTACGGACTAGCGGGAGTAGAACAGATACGCAGTATTTT. This encodes CASGLVRTSGSRTDTQYF.

The chain couples TRBV2 to TRBJ2-5; 10 bases fit TRBD1. Judging by the DNA end, TRBJ2-7 fits better; the J call may be wrong. The CDR3 extends over 15 amino acids. Germline CDR1 SNHLY, CDR2 FYNNEI. The CDR3 spells CATEDRGPLSYEQYF. The CDR3 nucleotides are TGTGCCACCGAAGACAGGGGGCCCCTCTCCTACGAGCAGTACTTC.

The chain carries TRBV5-6 and TRBJ2-1; D not resolved. The germline CDR1 and CDR2 sequences are SGHDT and YYEEEE. Between the trimmed V and J ends, which lost 1 base and 10 bases, there was a span of 12 bases. The CDR3 contains 13 residues. Here the CDR3 DNA reads TGTGCCAGCAGCTTGTCCCTGGCCGGGGAGCAGTTCTTC. It specifies CASSLSLAGEQFF.

The genes are TRBV5-1 and TRBJ2-1, with D perhaps assigned TRBD1 or TRBD2 (5 bases each). The germline V and J ends were trimmed by 3 bases and 10 bases, with 14 bases remaining between them. The germline V gene encodes CDR1 SGHRS and CDR2 YFSETQ. The CDR3 has 13 residues. The CDR3 region is CASSSALGVEQFF. The CDR3 bases are TGCGCCAGCAGCTCGGCCCTGGGGGTAGAGCAGTTCTTC.

The rearrangement links TRBV15 to TRBJ1-2, with a tentative D call TRBD1 (5 bases). Germline V CDR1 and CDR2: LNHNV, YYDKDF (reference sequence). The CDR3 is 14 residues long. V was trimmed by 6 bases and J by 8 bases, leaving 19 bases between them. This chain's CDR3 is CATSNSRDRTGYTF. The CDR3 bases are TGTGCCACCAGTAACAGCCGGGACCGGACGGGCTACACCTTC.

This chain links TRBV28 with TRBJ1-5; D unresolved. Trimming left V 5 bases short and J 3 bases short, with 14 bases between. This CDR3 is 15 amino acids long. Germline V gives CDR1 MDHEN, CDR2 SYDVKM. In DNA, the CDR3 is TGTGCCAGCAGTCTACCTTTCACACACAATCAGCCCCAGCATTTT. Protein product: CASSLPFTHNQPQHF.

The chain recombines TRBV4-1 with TRBJ2-5; D is perhaps TRBD1 or TRBD2 (6 bases each). V was pared by 0 bases and J by 4 bases, with 12 bases between. CDR3 size: 15 residues. Germline V gene sequence: CDR1 MGHRA, CDR2 YSYEKL. The CDR3 DNA is TGCGCCAGCAGCCAAGATTCGAGGGGGGCAGAGACCCAGTACTTC. The encoded protein is CASSQDSRGAETQYF.

The V gene is TRBV2, the J gene TRBJ1-1; perhaps TRBD1 as D (6 bases). This CDR3 has 12 residues. Trimming removed 7 bases at V and 8 bases at J, with 14 bases between. The V gene's germline CDR1 is SNHLY and CDR2 FYNNEI. The CDR3 region has the DNA TGTGCCAGCATACCGGGGGCGCCCGAAGCTTTCTTT. Residues: CASIPGAPEAFF.

V and J are TRBV11-1 and TRBJ1-1, with a possible D match to TRBD1 (5 bases). The CDR3 is 15 amino acids. Trimming cost V 3 bases and J 4 bases, with 15 bases left between them. Germline CDR1 is SGHAT and CDR2 is FQDESV (reference sequence). CDR3 in amino acids: CASSFLRGGSTEAFF. DNA of the CDR3: TGTGCCAGCAGCTTTTTAAGGGGAGGGAGCACTGAAGCTTTCTTT.

The chain uses TRBV4-1 and TRBJ1-2; perhaps TRBD1 as D (6 bases). V lost 0 bases and J 0 bases, leaving 8 bases between the germline ends. CDR3 length: 15 amino acids. CDR1 is MGHRA, CDR2 YSYEKL, per germline. The CDR3 DNA sequence: TGCGCCAGCAGCCAAGATAGGGGGACTAACTATGGCTACACCTTC. As protein: CASSQDRGTNYGYTF.

This chain connects TRBV14 to TRBJ1-4, with TRBD1 identical over 10 bases. With 0 bases clipped from V and 8 bases from J, the junction kept 12 bases outside the gene matches. Germline V gene lookup returns CDR1 SGHDN and CDR2 FVKESK. The length of the CDR3 is 18 residues. The CDR3 loop is CASSQDDLDRGLREKLFF. The DNA for the CDR3 is TGTGCCAGCAGCCAAGACGACCTCGACAGGGGGCTTCGAGAAAAACTGTTTTTT.

V usage is TRBV28 and J usage is TRBJ2-1; possibly TRBD1 for D (5 bases). Trimming removed 4 bases from V and 3 bases from J, with 10 bases in between. Germline V lookup: CDR1 MDHEN, CDR2 SYDVKM. The CDR3 extends over 14 amino acids. This CDR3 reads CASSSGLHYNEQFF. The CDR3 nucleotides are TGTGCCAGCAGTTCAGGGCTTCACTACAATGAGCAGTTCTTC.

The genes are TRBV4-1 and TRBJ1-2, with D hard to call. V was pared by 2 bases and J by 1 base, with 14 bases between. This CDR3 is 16 amino acids long. Germline V lookup: CDR1 MGHRA, CDR2 YSYEKL. The CDR3 nucleotides are TGCGCCAGCAGCCAAAATAATATGGGCCTTAACTATGGCTACACCTTC. Its translation is CASSQNNMGLNYGYTF.

V is TRBV9 and J is TRBJ1-2; perhaps TRBD1 as D (6 bases). The CDR3 consists of 15 residues. Between the trimmed V and J ends, which lost 0 bases and 1 base, there was a span of 10 bases. Germline CDR1 reads SGDLS; CDR2 reads YYNGEE. CDR3 loop: CASSVEDSYNYGYTF. DNA for the CDR3: TGTGCCAGCAGCGTAGAGGACAGCTATAACTATGGCTACACCTTC. The full variable domain, rest sourced from reference TRBV9 and TRBJ1-2, is DSGVTQTPKHLITATGQRVTLRCSPRSGDLSVYWYQQSLDQGLQFLIQYYNGEERAKGNILERFSAQQFPDLHSELNLSSLELGDSALYFCASSVEDSYNYGYTFGSGTRLTVV.

Written as DNA, the CDR3 is TGTGCCAGCAGCTTAGTACAGGGAAATTCACCCCTCCACTTT. This translates into CASSLVQGNSPLHF. This sequence joins TRBV2 and TRBJ1-6, with D possibly TRBD1 on 6 matching bases. The CDR3 loop spans 14 amino acids. Germline CDR1 is SNHLY and CDR2 is FYNNEI. V was trimmed by 6 bases and J by 7 bases, leaving 13 bases between them. Full variable domain (remainder filled in from reference TRBV2 and TRBJ1-6): EPEVTQTPSHQVTQMGQEVILRCVPISNHLYFYWYRQILGQKVEFLVSFYNNEISEKSEIFDDQFSVERPDGSNFTLKIRSTKLEDSAMYFCASSLVQGNSPLHFGNGTRLTVT.

This clone was seen a few times. This chain joins TRBV19 and TRBJ2-3, with D uncertain. Trimming removed 6 bases at V and 1 base at J, with 11 bases between. The CDR3 loop spans 14 amino acids. CDR1 and CDR2 (germline): LNHDA, SQIVND (reference sequence). CDR3 residues: CASRAKERTDTQYF. The CDR3 DNA follows: TGTGCCAGTAGAGCTAAGGAACGCACAGATACGCAGTATTTT.

The table lists this clone with a count of one. This chain connects TRBV7-9 to TRBJ2-5; 9 bases map to TRBD1. The germline V gene encodes CDR1 SEHNR and CDR2 FQNEAQ (reference sequence). The CDR3 length is 15 residues. V dropped 4 bases and J dropped 3; count of bases not matched to a gene: 6. CDR3: CASSSRRTGEETQYF. Written as DNA, the CDR3 is TGTGCCAGCAGCTCGAGGCGGACAGGGGAAGAGACCCAGTACTTC.

The rearrangement joins TRBV19 to TRBJ1-2; no reliable D call. V was shortened by 3 bases and J by 6 bases, with 11 bases between the two germline ends. The CDR3 length is 13 residues. Looked up from germline, CDR1 is LNHDA and CDR2 is SQIVND (reference sequence). CDR3 in amino acids: CASSIGAADGYTF. The DNA of the CDR3 is TGTGCCAGTAGTATCGGCGCAGCCGATGGCTACACCTTC.

The chain employs TRBV27 and TRBJ2-2; no clear D gene. V shed 4 bases and J shed 6 bases, with 3 bases lying between them. Germline CDR1 and CDR2: MNHEY and SMNVEV (reference sequence). There are 11 residues in the CDR3. In DNA, the CDR3 is TGTGCCAGCAGTTATTCCGGGGAGCTGTTTTTT. It specifies CASSYSGELFF.

The genes are TRBV6-1 and TRBJ2-1, with 7 bases lining up with TRBD2. The V gene end was trimmed by 6 bases and the J gene end by 8 bases; junction bases not matched to a gene: 13. This CDR3 is 15 amino acids long. Germline CDR1 is MNHNS and CDR2 is SASEGT. CDR3 nucleotides: TGTGCCAGCAGGATAAAGACCGGGACTACGGATGAGCAGTTCTTC. As protein: CASRIKTGTTDEQFF.